The T cell receptor (beta chain) described here comes from a study of T cell responses to AZD1222 COVID-19 vaccine (dated by TCRdb to about 2021). Turning to the overall study: A total of more than 230 trial participants underwent TCR sequencing, of whom roughly 210 received two doses of AZD1222 and some 26 received two doses of the MenACWY control vaccine. Enrollment into the trials was organized by age into subgroups of 18-55, 56-69 and 70-plus years, and those subgroups contained roughly 150, 30 and 60 TCR-sequenced participants, respectively.

The CDR3 regions of human TCRbeta chains were analyzed by immunosequencing. Turning to the authors' computational methods: Repertoire TCRs were checked for matches against a reference library of SARS-CoV-2-specific TCRs that had been generated using the MIRA antigen-specificity platform. Breadth was defined as the fraction of unique TCRs that were SARS-CoV-2-associated. Depth was defined as the fraction of total T cells that were SARS-CoV-2-associated. Using the MIRA data, each spike-specific TCR was mapped to the spike region that the TCR reacts to and placed in a CD4 or CD8 class. Log10-transformed breadth and depth values were compared by one-way ANOVA with Sidak's multiple comparisons tests. Imported from immuneACCESS, the table was reduced by TCRdb to in-frame sequences with V and J called. These copies leave out some clones; in studies compared against another copy, an unresolved V gene accounts for under half, and the cause of the remainder is not known. D and trimming come from the DNA, and the V and J calls and clone size come from that table. This sample lists approximately 120,000 clones; more than 75% were detected once. The ten largest clonotypes hold about 4% of the sample.

Regarding this clone: The specificity of this receptor is unknown. No clone much larger than this one lies a single base away; base qualities are absent.

Study-level results and caveats: Vaccine-associated CD4 TCRs spanned the whole spike protein, with dominant responses in regions 160-218 and 743-854. In the small 56-69-year group, the increase in depth fell short of significance, most likely because of low power. Because no day 14 peak-response samples were available, repertoires were characterized only after the peak T cell response. Reportedly, close to half of the unique spike-specific TCRs recognized epitopes lying outside the regions that are mutated in the B.1.351 and B.1.1.7 variants. Only 5 to 7 AZD1222 recipients were SARS-CoV-2 seropositive at baseline, limiting conclusions about previously exposed vaccinees. After two AZD1222 doses, spike-specific TCR breadth and depth were significantly higher than at day 0 and than in MenACWY recipients. Participants were mostly white British and included more females than males, and it was suggested by the authors that clonal diversity may have been underestimated.

The sample's time point label, decoded: about 28 days (+/-7) after the second vaccine dose. AZD1222 recipients with second doses at about 4 weeks or about 12 weeks were pooled, because spike-specific TCR depth and breadth did not differ between schedules. Vaccinee samples came from UK trials COV001 and COV002, including a single-blind randomized controlled phase 2/3 trial of AZD1222 (ChAdOx1 nCoV-19) in healthy adults. For TCRbeta chain sequencing, PBMC samples were collected from trial participants at day 0 and at day 28 after the second dose. From the cysteine up to the phenylalanine, the CDR3 has a length of 15 residues. Of the read, only the CDR3 DNA is kept; its 45 bases are in frame from base 1. The germline V gene specifies SGDLS as CDR1 and YYNGEE as CDR2. V is reduced by 0 bases and J by 5 bases, leaving a spacing of 15 bases between them.

The chain links TRBV9 with TRBJ2-7; the D gene is perhaps TRBD2, from 5 matching bases. The receptor was isolated from an adult who received the AZD1222 COVID-19 vaccine. Sequenced here: peripheral blood, sampled 28 days after the second AZD1222 dose. At the DNA level, the sequence is TGTGCCAGCAGCGTAGGCCCGGGTGCCGGGGACGAGCAGTACTTC. This yields the protein CASSVGPGAGDEQYF.